This T cell receptor (beta chain) came from a study of blood T cell repertoires in COVID-19. V gave up 5 bases and J gave up 0 bases, with 10 bases separating them. The CDR3 consists of 15 residues. Germline lookup yields CDR1 SGHAT and CDR2 FQNNGV. As handled by the study authors: Counts of nucleated cells, estimated from reference gene primer amplification, were obtained. TCRdb's table, derived via immunoSEQ multiplex PCR, lists solely in-frame clones and lacks some. V and J calls and clone size follow that table, whereas D and trimming were derived from the DNA. The table shows over 55,000 clones, with around 91% occurring only once.

This chain links TRBV11-2 with TRBJ1-4; tentative D call: TRBD1 (5 bases). This receptor was obtained from a human donor in a cohort sampled during active COVID-19. The sample comprised peripheral blood. The CDR3 here is CASSGSGATNEKLFF. The CDR3, as DNA: TGTGCCAGCAGCGGATCGGGGGCAACTAATGAAAAACTGTTTTTT.